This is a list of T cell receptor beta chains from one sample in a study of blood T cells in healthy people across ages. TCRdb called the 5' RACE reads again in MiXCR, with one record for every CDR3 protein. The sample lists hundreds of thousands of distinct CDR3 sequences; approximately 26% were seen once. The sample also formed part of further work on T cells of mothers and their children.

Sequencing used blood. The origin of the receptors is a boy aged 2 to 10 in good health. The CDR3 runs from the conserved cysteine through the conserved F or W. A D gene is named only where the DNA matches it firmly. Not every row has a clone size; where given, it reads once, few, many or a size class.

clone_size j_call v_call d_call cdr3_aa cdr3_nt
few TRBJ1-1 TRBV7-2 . CASSPRRIVGLNTEAFF TGTGCCAGCAGCCCCCGGAGGATCGTGGGACTCAACACTGAAGCTTTCTTT
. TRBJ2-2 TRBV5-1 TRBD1 CASRIQGADTGELFF TGCGCCAGCAGGATACAGGGGGCTGACACCGGGGAGCTGTTTTTT
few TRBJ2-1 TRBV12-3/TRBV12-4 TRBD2 CASSHSGRSYNEQFF TGTGCCAGCAGCCACAGCGGGAGATCCTACAATGAGCAGTTCTTC
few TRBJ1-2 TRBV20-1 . CSASISGGTNYGYTF TGCAGTGCTTCAATTAGCGGCGGCACTAACTATGGCTACACCTTC
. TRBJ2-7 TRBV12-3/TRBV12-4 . CASSPRDRPYEQYF TGTGCCAGCAGTCCACGAGACAGGCCCTACGAGCAGTACTTC
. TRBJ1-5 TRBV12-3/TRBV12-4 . CASSVPRGPQHF TGTGCCAGCAGCGTCCCCCGAGGGCCCCAGCATTTT
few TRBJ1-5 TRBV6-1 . CASSLLHSNQPQHF TGTGCCAGCAGCTTACTTCATAGCAATCAGCCCCAGCATTTT
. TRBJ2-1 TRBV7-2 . CASEAYNEQFF TGTGCCAGCGAAGCCTACAATGAGCAGTTCTTC
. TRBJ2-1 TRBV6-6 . CASSRVAYNEQFF TGTGCCAGCAGCCGAGTAGCATACAATGAGCAGTTCTTC
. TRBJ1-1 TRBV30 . CAWNSAATEAFF TGTGCCTGGAACAGCGCGGCCACTGAAGCTTTCTTT